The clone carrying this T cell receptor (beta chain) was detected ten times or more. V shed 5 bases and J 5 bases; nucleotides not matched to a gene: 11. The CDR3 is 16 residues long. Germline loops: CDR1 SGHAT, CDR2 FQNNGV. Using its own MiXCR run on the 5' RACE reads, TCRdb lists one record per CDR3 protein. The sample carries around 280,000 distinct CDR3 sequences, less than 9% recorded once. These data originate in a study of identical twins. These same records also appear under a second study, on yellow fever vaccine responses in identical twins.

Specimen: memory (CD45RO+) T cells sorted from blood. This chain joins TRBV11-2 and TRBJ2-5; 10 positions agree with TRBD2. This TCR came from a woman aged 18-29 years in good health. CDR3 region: CASSHQRGGFGETQYF. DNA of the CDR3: TGTGCCAGCAGCCACCAGCGGGGGGGCTTTGGGGAGACCCAGTACTTC.